This T cell receptor beta chain was identified during a study of blood T cell repertoires in COVID-19 (dated by TCRdb to 2020 to 2022). Regarding the research as a whole: Collaborator samples came from the United States, Italy and Spain and covered acute and convalescent phases of COVID-19. The material from the prospective study consisted of cDNA or gDNA derived from T cells, B-cell-depleted T cells, or PBMCs. Deeply sampled blood TCRbeta repertoires from subjects exposed to, actively infected with, or recovered from COVID-19 were included in the dataset. The repertoires were released in a freely available public database intended as a resource for research on the immune response to SARS-CoV-2. The samples were drawn from the first 160 participants of the ongoing ImmuneRACE study and from 950 to 1,500 subjects provided by 6 global collaborators. Sample metadata almost always included a de-identified subject ID, COVID-19 status, age in years and sex. Where available, HLA class I and class II types were taken from metadata supplied by the sample provider and were not determined by assay-based typing. Study-level results and caveats: How much clinical and demographic metadata was included differed by source and by participant, and the metadata was provided uncurated.

V ends up 3 bases short and J 7 bases short, with an unmatched junction base count of 5. CDR3 length: 13 amino acids, cysteine to phenylalanine. Of the read, only the CDR3 DNA is kept; its 39 bases are in frame from base 1. The CDR1 and CDR2 encoded by the germline V gene are SGHTA and FQGTGA. With regard to this clone: Its antigen specificity is not known. Base qualities are missing; no much larger clone stands one base away.

TCRbeta CDR3 regions were amplified from genomic DNA using the immunoSEQ Assay, a bias-controlled multiplex PCR. The original pipeline was this. Nucleated cell counts per sample were estimated from amplification of reference gene primers within the assay. To quantify the absolute abundance of each unique TCRbeta CDR3 rearrangement, sequence reads were collapsed and filtered. Productive Simpson clonality was computed per sample as the square root of Simpson's diversity index over productive rearrangements. TCRdb stores this immuneACCESS table with in-frame sequences only. Part of the clones is absent; in the studies checked, under half of the shortfall reflects unresolved V genes, and no reason is known for the rest. That table supplies the V and J calls and clone size; D and trimming were determined from the DNA. The table for this sample lists some 220,000 clones; roughly 87% of them were counted only once. Approximately 12% of the sample goes to the ten largest clones.

Another Seattle source contributed samples from volunteer blood donors who had recovered from COVID-19. The collaborating institutions used their own protocols to collect whole blood in K2EDTA tubes. Collaborator samples were shipped for TCRbeta analysis as frozen whole blood, isolated PBMCs, or DNA extracted from either sample type. Recombination connected TRBV7-3 to TRBJ1-2; 7 bases in the middle match TRBD1. Sequencing was done on a sample of peripheral blood. This receptor was identified in a young woman who had recovered from COVID-19. The DNA reads as follows: TGTGCCAGCAGCTTCACAGGGGTTGTTGGCTACACCTTC. Translated, it reads CASSFTGVVGYTF.